This T cell receptor beta chain was identified during a study of blood T cell repertoires in COVID-19. Study details: Acute-phase and convalescent COVID-19 samples originated in the United States, Italy and Spain. Sample material is recorded as cDNA or gDNA derived from T cells, B-cell-depleted T cells, or PBMCs.

Original processing methods: Scientists estimated how many nucleated cells there were by amplifying reference gene primers. Sequencing was performed with immunoSEQ multiplex PCR; in TCRdb, only in-frame clones are kept and a portion is missing. Clone size and V and J calls were adopted from that table, with D and trimming inferred from the DNA. The table includes some 150,000 clones, about 85% detected once. The germline CDR1 and CDR2 sequences are MDHEN and SYDVKM. Trimming removed 5 bases at V and 7 bases at J, with 12 bases between. This CDR3 has 13 residues. Source material: peripheral blood. The sequence was collected from a human donor in a cohort sampled during active COVID-19. This chain connects TRBV28 to TRBJ1-5; TRBD1 is a possible D gene (6 bases). This CDR3 is CASSLTGPQPQHF. The DNA for the CDR3 is TGTGCCAGCAGTCTGACAGGCCCCCAGCCCCAGCATTTT.